The T cell receptor beta chain under discussion was sequenced for a study of beta chain features in type 1 diabetes (dated by TCRdb to the late 2010s). In the study overall: No differences in mean age, gender distribution, total cell number or subset yield were found between patients and healthy donors. In the study, TCRB repertoires of sorted circulating CD4+ T cell subsets from recently diagnosed type 1 diabetes patients were compared with those of matched healthy donors. Regulatory and stem cell-like memory subsets were obtained from only 8 patients and about eight healthy donors, while naive and central memory subsets were obtained from all 30 or so donors. A total of some 100,000,000 sorted cells were examined across all samples, and a strong correlation was observed between cell number per subset and RNA yield. Points the paper makes about the study in general: Because small numbers of individuals were included in the HLA sub-analyses, any influence of HLA type on TCRB rearrangement was left unresolved. PCR might favor shorter templates, but patient and control samples were amplified and corrected together, so any skew would affect both groups equally. At VDJ recombination sites, patients with type 1 diabetes made fewer insertions and deleted more nucleotides, a pattern implying thymic rearrangement abnormalities. In all four CD4+ subsets, TCRB CDR3 length was moderately but significantly shorter in type 1 diabetes patients. Because cDNA was sequenced instead of genomic DNA, activated cells with high expression could be over-represented, although the groups did not differ in activation or CD3 levels. Naive, central memory and regulatory TCRB repertoires appeared to be more similar among patients than among healthy donors.

A single peripheral blood draw of approximately 120 mL on average was collected from each donor into heparinised tubes. Using a panel that included CD45RO, CCR7, CD25, CD127, CD95 and CD27, naive, central memory, regulatory and stem cell-like memory CD4+ T cells were sorted on a BD FACSAria II. Every sorted population had a purity above 95%. PBMCs were separated immediately by Lymphoprep density gradient centrifugation and were stained directly, without being cultured. To minimize batch effects, samples were stained and sorted in pairs, one healthy donor with one patient per experiment. Taken from the germline V gene (reference sequence), the CDR1 and CDR2 loops are SEHNR and FQNEAQ. V gives up 5 bases and J gives up 2 bases, and the segment between their germline ends measures 8 bases. Spanning cysteine to phenylalanine, the CDR3 consists of 13 amino acids. Only CDR3 DNA is held: 39 bases, read in frame from base 1.

For this clone: Its antigen is currently not known. Per-base qualities were not stored, and no clone one base away is much larger.

The High Capacity cDNA Reverse Transcription Kit was used to reverse transcribe all of the isolated RNA, meaning that expressed TCRB transcripts were what got sequenced. Naive, central memory and regulatory T cell samples underwent deep immunoSEQ sequencing, averaging about 3.57 million total reads per sample. After sorted cells were lysed in RLT buffer, RNA was extracted with DNase-treated RNeasy Micro or Mini kits, with the choice depending on cell number. To prevent cross-contamination, each cell subset was processed individually, whereas patient and healthy donor samples were processed jointly. The immunoSEQ multiplex PCR was used to amplify TCRB sequences from cDNA, yielding 87-bp fragments that span the CDR3 region. Amplicons were sequenced on the Illumina HiSeq platform. Under the source paper's analysis protocol: Synthetic template baselines were used to correct PCR bias computationally, reads within Hamming distance 2 were collapsed together, and singletons that could not be merged were discarded. By aligning reads against IMGT, V, D and J genes, CDR3 length, and insertions or deletions at six rearrangement sites were assigned. Within each subset, clonotype counts were normalized to the number of sorted cells before true diversity and Gini coefficients were calculated with the tcR R package. Repertoire sharing was quantified using the overlap coefficient calculated on TCRB nucleotide sequences. Out-of-frame TCRB sequences from naive cells were analyzed to stand in for the pre-selection repertoire. TCRdb's version of the immuneACCESS table is confined to in-frame rearrangements and falls short of the full clone set. An unresolved V gene accounts for under half of the shortfall where checked; the remainder is of unknown origin. From that table come the V and J calls and clone size; the DNA was used to work out D and trimming. Here the sample has about 620,000 clones; around a sixth occur a single time. Jointly, the top ten make up approximately 0.093% of the sample.

The V and J genes are TRBV7-9 and TRBJ2-3; tentative D gene TRBD2, with 6 bases matching. What was sequenced was naive CD4+ T cells from blood. What the cell subset or site label conveys for this sample: true naive CD4+ T cells. The sequence was obtained from a man between 18 and 29 years old in good health. CDR3 loop: CASSRTITDTQYF. The DNA sequence follows: TGTGCCAGCAGCCGGACTATCACAGATACGCAGTATTTT.